By share, the clone carrying this T cell receptor beta chain counts as medium-sized. Its antigen is not known. The source of the sample is a study of T cell repertoires in aging, cancer and after chemotherapy. For the study at large: The whole study produced a dataset of millions of TCR reads.

Multiplex touch-down PCR with TRB-A/B primers amplified rearranged V-D-J TRB sequences. TCRdb independently ran MiXCR on the multiplex PCR reads; one entry per CDR3 protein. The sample gives under 4,000 distinct CDR3 sequences, over 25% of which show up once; about 22% is in the top ten. The CDR3 sequence is 13 residues long. The J segment lost 5 bases and the V segment lost 8 bases, leaving 2 bases of the junction unmatched. Germline loops: CDR1 LNHNV, CDR2 YYDKDF (reference sequence). TCR beta rearrangements were amplified from peripheral blood genomic DNA. The study's findings and limits: Untreated cancer patients had significantly lower blood TCR diversity than age-matched healthy donors. The repertoire data cannot show anything about immunological memory following chemotherapy.

The specimen sequenced was blood. This clonotype originated in a human donor with a solid tumor. The rearrangement links TRBV15 to TRBJ2-1, with 11 bases identical to TRBD2. In nucleotides, the CDR3 is TGTGCCACCCAGACTAGCGGGAACAATGAGCAGTTCTTC. Protein: CATQTSGNNEQFF. Together with reference TRBV15 and TRBJ2-1, the CDR3 gives the full variable domain: DAMVIQNPRYQVTQFGKPVTLSCSQTLNHNVMYWYQQKSSQAPKLLFHYYDKDFNNEADTPDNFQSRRPNTSFCFLDIRSPGLGDTAMYLCATQTSGNNEQFFGPGTRLTVL.